This TCR beta chain emerged from a study of blood T cell repertoires in COVID-19. Germline V CDR1 and CDR2: SGHNT, YYREEE (reference sequence). CDR3 length equals 14 residues. The V end lost 4 bases, the J end lost 0 bases, and 10 bases lay between the germline ends. TCRdb keeps only in-frame clones here, not all; method: immunoSEQ multiplex PCR. The sample includes under 100,000 clones, 89% seen only once; the top ten take about 4.9%. The sample was peripheral blood. The origin of this receptor is a man aged 60-69 years with COVID-19, enrolled during active disease. The chain couples TRBV5-4 to TRBJ1-1; D unclear. The CDR3 loop is CASSLVSLNTEAFF. The CDR3 nucleotides are TGTGCCAGCAGCCTGGTAAGCTTGAACACTGAAGCTTTCTTT.